This TCR beta chain was sequenced for a study of cytomegalovirus exposure and HLA in healthy donors. The primer mix had 60 Vbeta and 13 Jbeta primers. Profiling relied on immunoSEQ multiplex PCR, and the TCRdb table lists in-frame clones only, not all of them. The sample has under 200,000 clones, less than 75% seen once. In this sample, this clone turned up once. Its antigen is not known. Germline loops: CDR1 WSHSY, CDR2 SAAADI. The V gene lost 8 bases and the J gene lost 5 bases, with 16 bases spanning the gap. The length of the CDR3 is 14 residues. Findings and caveats of the study: Reported results showed that the classifier diagnosed cytomegalovirus status with high specificity and sensitivity. The authors later linked a missense DCLRE1C variant to TCR beta V- and J-gene trimming. What a later analysis reportedly showed was that an Asian-associated ancestry cluster had fewer N-insertions than the approximately 700-donor mean. Presence/absence analysis assumed near-uniform sequencing depth across donors.

The chain combines TRBV10-2 with TRBJ1-5; no clear D gene. The sequence was obtained from a girl aged 5-17 years in good health and CMV-seronegative. Sample: PBMCs. The CDR3 nucleotides are TGCGCCAGCGCCCAGCGGAGTAACGATCAGCCCCAGCATTTT. Translated, it gives CASAQRSNDQPQHF.